This TCR beta chain emerged from a study of cytomegalovirus exposure and HLA in healthy donors. A multiplex PCR was run with 60 Vbeta primers and 13 Jbeta primers. The data were produced by immunoSEQ multiplex PCR, yet TCRdb's version contains in-frame clones alone and is incomplete. The sample records approximately 170,000 clones, approximately 79% being singletons. This CDR3 contains 15 residues. The germline V gene has CDR1 SGHVS and CDR2 FQNEAQ. Germline trimming cut 7 bases from V and 7 bases from J; bases unmatched to any gene: 14. This sequence joins TRBV7-8 and TRBJ1-1; 8 bases match TRBD1. Input material: PBMCs. The sequence came from a male donor in good health and CMV-seronegative. The CDR3 DNA follows: TGTGCCAGCATAGGGCAGGGGGCAACGTTCGGTGAAGCTTTCTTT. This codes for CASIGQGATFGEAFF. Variable domain in full (rest from reference TRBV7-8 and TRBJ1-1): GAGVSQSPRYKVAKRGQDVALRCDPISGHVSLFWYQQALGQGPEFLTYFQNEAQLDKSGLPSDRFFAERPEGSVSTLKIQRTQQEDSAVYLCASIGQGATFGEAFFGQGTRLTVV.